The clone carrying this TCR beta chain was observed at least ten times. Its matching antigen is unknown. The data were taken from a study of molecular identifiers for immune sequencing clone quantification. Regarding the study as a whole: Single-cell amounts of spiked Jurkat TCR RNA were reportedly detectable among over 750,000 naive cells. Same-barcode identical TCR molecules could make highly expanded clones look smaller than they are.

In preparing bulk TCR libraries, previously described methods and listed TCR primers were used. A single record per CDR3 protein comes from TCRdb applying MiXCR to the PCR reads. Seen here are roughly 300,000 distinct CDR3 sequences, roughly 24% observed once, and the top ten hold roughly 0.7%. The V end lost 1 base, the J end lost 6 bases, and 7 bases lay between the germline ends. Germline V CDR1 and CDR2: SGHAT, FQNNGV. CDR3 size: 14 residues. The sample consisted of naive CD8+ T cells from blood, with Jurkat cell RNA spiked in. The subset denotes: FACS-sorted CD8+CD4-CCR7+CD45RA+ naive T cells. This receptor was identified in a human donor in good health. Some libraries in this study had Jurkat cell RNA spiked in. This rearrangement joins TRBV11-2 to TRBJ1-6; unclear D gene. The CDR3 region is CASSLVGPNSPLHF. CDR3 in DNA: TGTGCCAGCAGCTTAGTCGGTCCTAATTCACCCCTCCACTTT.